The 7 T cell receptor beta chains below were found in one sample sequenced in a study of T cell responses to AZD1222 COVID-19 vaccine. Sequenced by immunoSEQ multiplex PCR; TCRdb stores in-frame clones only, minus some. The sample yields 170,000 or so clones, approximately 93% seen once. The source material was peripheral blood, sampled on day 0 of AZD1222 vaccination. These receptors originate from an adult in good health.

The chain uses TRBV5-1 and TRBJ1-5; the D is unclear. There are 13 residues in the CDR3. Germline-derived CDR1 and CDR2 are SGHRS and YFSETQ. Trimming took 5 bases from V and 4 from J, leaving 10 bases between them. Written as DNA, the CDR3 is TGCGCCAGCAGGACGGGTACAAATCAGCCCCAGCATTTT. Translation gives CASRTGTNQPQHF. Combining the CDR3 with reference TRBV5-1 and TRBJ1-5 gives the whole variable domain KAGVTQTPRYLIKTRGQQVTLSCSPISGHRSVSWYQQTPGQGLQFLFEYFSETQRNKGNFPGRFSGRQFSNSRSEMNVSTLELGDSALYLCASRTGTNQPQHFGDGTRLSIL.

The chain employs TRBV5-1 and TRBJ2-1; the match to TRBD1 covers 9 bases. The CDR3 has 14 amino acids. CDR1 is SGHRS, CDR2 YFSETQ, per germline. The V gene end was trimmed by 7 bases and the J gene end by 6 bases; junction bases not matched to a gene: 8. This CDR3 is CASGRDRVSNEQFF. DNA of the CDR3: TGCGCCAGCGGGCGGGACAGGGTGTCCAATGAGCAGTTCTTC.

V usage is TRBV6-5 and J usage is TRBJ1-2; TRBD1 matches at 8 bases. Germline loops: CDR1 MNHEY, CDR2 SVGAGI. V was pared by 6 bases and J by 6 bases, with 3 bases of the junction left unmatched. The CDR3 spans 12 residues. The CDR3 region is CASSLQGDGYTF. The DNA of the CDR3 is TGTGCCAGCAGCTTACAGGGGGATGGCTACACCTTC.

The chain's CDR3 is CANLPGRYCNEQFF. CDR3 nucleotides: TGCGCCAACCTACCGGGACGGTACTGCAATGAGCAGTTCTTC. V is TRBV10-1 and J is TRBJ2-1, with D perhaps given as TRBD1 or TRBD2 (5 bases each). The V gene lost 10 bases and the J gene lost 6 bases, with 19 bases spanning the gap. Germline values: CDR1 WNHNN, CDR2 SYGVQD (reference sequence). The CDR3 contains 14 residues.

The rearrangement joins TRBV10-3 to TRBJ1-6; D remains unclear. V was clipped by 6 bases and J by 7 bases, with 10 bases between them. The CDR3 sequence is 13 residues long. Germline values: CDR1 ENHRY, CDR2 SYGVKD. CDR3 amino acids: CAIRGLGNSPLHF. The CDR3 region has the DNA TGTGCCATCAGAGGACTGGGGAATTCACCCCTCCACTTT.

The rearrangement joins TRBV5-1 to TRBJ2-5; a possible D gene is TRBD1 (7 bases). Per the germline V gene, CDR1 is SGHRS and CDR2 is YFSETQ. The CDR3 has 16 amino acids. Trimming took 5 bases from V and 5 from J, leaving 22 bases between them. CDR3 DNA: TGCGCCAGCAGTTACCTTTTTCGGGACAGCGGGGAGACCCAGTACTTC. Protein product: CASSYLFRDSGETQYF.

Here the CDR3 reads CASSLGAGFSYNEQFF. CDR3 in DNA: TGCGCCAGCAGCTTGGGGGCGGGGTTCTCCTACAATGAGCAGTTCTTC. The V call is TRBV5-1, the J call TRBJ2-1, with D possibly TRBD2 on 6 matching bases. This CDR3 has 16 residues. Per germline, CDR1 SGHRS and CDR2 YFSETQ. The V end was cut by 0 bases, the J end by 0 bases, with 10 bases between.